This record covers a single T cell receptor (beta chain). The assay was immunoSEQ multiplex PCR, and TCRdb's table has in-frame clones only and misses some. The sample lists approximately 300,000 clones; 85% to 90% were seen once. This entry is derived from a study of blood T cell repertoires in COVID-19. CDR3 length equals 15 residues. Trimming left V 3 bases short and J 9 bases short, with 22 bases between. Germline values: CDR1 SQVTM, CDR2 ANQGSEA. The sample consisted of peripheral blood. The clonotype comes from a woman in her forties with acute or convalescent COVID-19. V gene TRBV29-1 combines with J gene TRBJ2-3, with D possibly matching TRBD1 (6 bases). The CDR3 is CSVDAQGKDWGTQYF. The CDR3 nucleotides read TGCAGCGTTGATGCTCAGGGGAAGGATTGGGGAACGCAGTATTTT.